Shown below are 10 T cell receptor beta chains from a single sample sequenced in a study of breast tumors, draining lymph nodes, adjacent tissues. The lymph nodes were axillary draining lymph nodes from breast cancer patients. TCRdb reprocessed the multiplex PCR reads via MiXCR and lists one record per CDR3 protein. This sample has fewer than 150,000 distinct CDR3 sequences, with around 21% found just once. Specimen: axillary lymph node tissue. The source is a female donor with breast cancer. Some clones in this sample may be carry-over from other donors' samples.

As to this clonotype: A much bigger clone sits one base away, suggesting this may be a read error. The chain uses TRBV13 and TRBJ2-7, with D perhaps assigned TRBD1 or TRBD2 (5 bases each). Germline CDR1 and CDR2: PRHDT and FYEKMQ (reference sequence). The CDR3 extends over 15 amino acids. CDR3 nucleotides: TGTGCCAGCAGCTCCGAGGGCCTTCCGAGGGACGAGCGGTACTTC. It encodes CASSSEGLPRDERYF.

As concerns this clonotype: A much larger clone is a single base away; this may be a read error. The CDR3 coding sequence is TGTGCCAGCAATCCAGCAGGGCGCTACGAGCAGTACTTC. Protein sequence: CASNPAGRYEQYF. This chain connects TRBV6-5 to TRBJ2-7; TRBD1 might be the D (5 bases). This CDR3 comprises 13 residues. Trimming pared 7 bases from V and 3 bases from J, leaving 13 bases between. Germline V gene data show CDR1 as MNHEY and CDR2 as SVGAGI.

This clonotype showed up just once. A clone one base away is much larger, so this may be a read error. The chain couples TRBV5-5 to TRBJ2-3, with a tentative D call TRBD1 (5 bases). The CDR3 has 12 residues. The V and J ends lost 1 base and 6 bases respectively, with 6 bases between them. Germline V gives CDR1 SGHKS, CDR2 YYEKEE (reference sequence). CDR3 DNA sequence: TGTGCCAGCAGCTTGAACAGGGATACGCAGTATTTT. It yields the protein CASSLNRDTQYF.

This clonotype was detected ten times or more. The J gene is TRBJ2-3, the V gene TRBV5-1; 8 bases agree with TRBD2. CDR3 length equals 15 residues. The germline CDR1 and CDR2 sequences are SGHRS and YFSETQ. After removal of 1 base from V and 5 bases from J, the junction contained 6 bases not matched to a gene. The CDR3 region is CASSLRGRLIDTQYF. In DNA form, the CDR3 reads TGCGCCAGCAGCTTGCGCGGGAGGCTGATAGATACGCAGTATTTT.

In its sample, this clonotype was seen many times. For the CDR3, the DNA is TGCGCCAGCAGCTTGGAAGCTGCCTCCTACAATGAGCAGTTCTTC. The encoded protein is CASSLEAASYNEQFF. The chain recombines TRBV5-1 with TRBJ2-1; no clear D. The CDR3 is 15 amino acids. Germline V gene data show CDR1 as SGHRS and CDR2 as YFSETQ. V lost 0 bases and J 0 bases, leaving 7 bases between the germline ends.

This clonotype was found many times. CDR3: CASSYLAGVEDTQYF. DNA for the CDR3: TGTGCCAGCAGTTACCTAGCGGGAGTGGAAGATACGCAGTATTTT. The rearrangement joins TRBV6-6 to TRBJ2-3; TRBD2 aligns across 10 bases. This CDR3 region has 15 residues. The germline V gene encodes CDR1 MNHNY and CDR2 SVGAGI (reference sequence). V gave up 2 bases and J gave up 5 bases; unmatched junction bases: 4.

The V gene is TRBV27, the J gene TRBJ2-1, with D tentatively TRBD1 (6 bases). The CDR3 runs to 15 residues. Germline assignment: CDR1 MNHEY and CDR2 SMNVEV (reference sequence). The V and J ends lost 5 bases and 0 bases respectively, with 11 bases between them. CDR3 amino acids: CASSPTGSSYNEQFF. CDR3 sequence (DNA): TGTGCCAGCAGTCCAACAGGGAGCTCCTACAATGAGCAGTTCTTC.

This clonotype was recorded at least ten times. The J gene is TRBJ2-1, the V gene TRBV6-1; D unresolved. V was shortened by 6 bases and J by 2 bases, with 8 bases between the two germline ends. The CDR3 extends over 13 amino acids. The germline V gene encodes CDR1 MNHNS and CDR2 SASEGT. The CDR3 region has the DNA TGTGCCAGCAGGATCCGAGCCTACAATGAGCAGTTCTTC. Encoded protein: CASRIRAYNEQFF.

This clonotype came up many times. DNA for the CDR3: TGTGCCAGCAGCCACCGACAGGGGGCAAGTGCTGAAAAACTGTTTTTT. Translation: CASSHRQGASAEKLFF. The chain recombines TRBV14 with TRBJ1-4; TRBD1 aligns across 10 bases. J lost 7 bases, V lost 3 bases, and 8 bases had no gene match. This CDR3 spans 16 amino acids. CDR1 and CDR2 from the germline V gene are SGHDN and FVKESK. The whole variable domain, remainder taken from reference TRBV14 and TRBJ1-4, is EAGVTQFPSHSVIEKGQTVTLRCDPISGHDNLYWYRRVMGKEIKFLLHFVKESKQDESGMPNNRFLAERTGGTYSTLKVQPAELEDSGVYFCASSHRQGASAEKLFFGSGTQLSVL.

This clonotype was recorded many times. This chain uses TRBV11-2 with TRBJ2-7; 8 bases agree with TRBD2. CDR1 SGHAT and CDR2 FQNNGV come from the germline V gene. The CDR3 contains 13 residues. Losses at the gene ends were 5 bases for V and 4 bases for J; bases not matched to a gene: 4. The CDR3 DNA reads TGTGCCAGCAGCCGGGGACTAGGGTACGAGCAGTACTTC. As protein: CASSRGLGYEQYF.